A single T cell receptor (beta chain) is shown here with its context. The antigen is undetermined. The data stem from a study of Ad26.COV2.S vaccination and SARS-CoV-2 variants. Overall study: Donor allocation was to the COV1001 Ad26.COV2.S trial arm.

Using immunoSEQ multiplex PCR, the repertoire was profiled, and TCRdb retains in-frame clones only, with some absent. The sample includes 350,000 to 450,000 clones, over 80% of them seen just once. The CDR3 is 14 residues long. Germline CDR1 SNHLY, CDR2 FYNNEI. Trimming shortened V by 7 bases and J by 5 bases, and 15 bases separated the two germline ends. The treatment here: 15 to 20 received Ad26.COV2.S at low or high dose, single or two shots; about 5 received placebo; per-sample allocation not given. Repertoires come from day 63 after the first vaccine or placebo injection. The study used a vaccine consisting of an Ad26 vector that expressed Wuhan-strain SARS-CoV-2 spike. Findings and limits, study-wide: People given the vaccine had a wider spike-specific TCR breadth than placebo recipients did. Non-spike TCR breadth showed similarity between vaccine and placebo recipients.

Sequenced material: peripheral blood, taken in a trial of Ad26.COV2.S vaccine versus placebo. The sequence came from a person aged 18-60 years who received the Ad26.COV2.S COVID-19 vaccine or a placebo. V is TRBV2 and J is TRBJ2-1; D is possibly TRBD2 (7 bases). CDR3 region: CASTPGGYHNEQFF. In nucleotides, the CDR3 is TGTGCCAGCACCCCGGGGGGCTATCACAATGAGCAGTTCTTC.